These 6 T cell receptor beta chains were sequenced from one sample in a study of blood T cell repertoires in COVID-19. TCRdb keeps only in-frame clones here, not all; method: immunoSEQ multiplex PCR. The table includes approximately 60,000 clones, roughly 80% detected once. Sequenced material: peripheral blood. The origin of the receptors is a man between 60 and 75 years old with acute or convalescent COVID-19.

The chain has TRBV19 and TRBJ1-2, with D possibly being TRBD1 (5 bases). V lost 0 bases to trimming and J lost 8 bases, with 13 bases between them. CDR3 length equals 14 residues. From germline, CDR1 is LNHDA and CDR2 SQIVND (reference sequence). The CDR3 DNA reads TGTGCCAGTAGTATAGACCCGGGACTCGGAGGCTACACCTTC. Translation gives CASSIDPGLGGYTF.

This clone was picked up a small number of times. This chain links TRBV6-5 with TRBJ1-6; the D gene is possibly TRBD1 (6 bases). The CDR3 totals 15 residues. V dropped 5 bases and J dropped 7 bases, with 15 bases sitting between them. From germline, CDR1 is MNHEY and CDR2 SVGAGI. This CDR3 is CASSQGTELNSPLHF. The DNA of the CDR3 is TGTGCCAGCAGTCAGGGGACGGAGCTCAATTCACCCCTCCACTTT.

The chain carries TRBV27 and TRBJ2-1; D may be TRBD2 (6 bases). V was trimmed by 5 bases and J by 4 bases, leaving 15 bases between them. Germline loops: CDR1 MNHEY, CDR2 SMNVEV (reference sequence). CDR3 length: 15 amino acids. CDR3 amino acids: CASSAQTSRYNEQFF. In nucleotides, the CDR3 is TGTGCCAGCAGTGCCCAAACTAGCCGGTACAATGAGCAGTTCTTC.

This chain links TRBV6-1 with TRBJ2-3; D not resolved. Germline CDR1 reads MNHNS; CDR2 reads SASEGT. V lost 3 bases, J lost 8 bases, and 9 bases lay in between. There are 12 residues in the CDR3. The CDR3 DNA reads TGTGCCAGCAGTGAGGGCCAAGGTACGCAGTATTTT. As protein: CASSEGQGTQYF.

The chain is built from TRBV3-1 (or the pseudogene TRBV3-2) and TRBJ2-5, with TRBD1 as a possible D gene (5 bases). This CDR3 has 13 residues. Trimming cost V 5 bases and J 5 bases, with 12 bases left between them. The germline V gene has CDR1 LGHDT and CDR2 YNNKEL (reference sequence). CDR3 DNA sequence: TGTGCCAGCAGCTCTTCGAAGGGGGAGACCCAGTACTTC. This gives the protein CASSSSKGETQYF.

This clone was seen only once. V gene TRBV30 combines with J gene TRBJ2-3; possibly TRBD1 for D (5 bases). The germline V and J ends were trimmed by 5 bases and 2 bases, with 14 bases remaining between them. Germline-derived CDR1 and CDR2 are GTSNPN and SVGIG (reference sequence). This CDR3 comprises 14 residues. CDR3 sequence reads: CAWGTGRTTDTQYF. The CDR3 nucleotides read TGTGCCTGGGGAACAGGCCGGACCACAGATACGCAGTATTTT.